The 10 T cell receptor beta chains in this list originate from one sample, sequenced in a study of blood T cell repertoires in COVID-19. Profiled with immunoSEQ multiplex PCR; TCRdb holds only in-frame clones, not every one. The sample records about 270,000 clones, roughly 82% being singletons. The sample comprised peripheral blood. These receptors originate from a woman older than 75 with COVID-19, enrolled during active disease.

The CDR3 sequence: CATAYRGSKNEQFF. CDR3 bases: TGTGCCACCGCTTACCGGGGGTCGAAAAATGAGCAGTTCTTC. The chain employs TRBV24-1 and TRBJ2-1, with a weak D call TRBD2 (6 bases). This CDR3 is built from 14 residues. Trimming stripped 9 bases from V and 7 bases from J, with 18 bases between. The germline V gene has CDR1 KGHDR and CDR2 SFDVKD.

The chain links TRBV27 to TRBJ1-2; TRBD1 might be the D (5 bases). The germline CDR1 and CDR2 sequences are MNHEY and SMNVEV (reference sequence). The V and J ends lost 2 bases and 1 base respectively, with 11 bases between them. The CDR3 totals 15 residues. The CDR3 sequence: CASSLSGAHNYGYTF. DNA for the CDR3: TGTGCCAGCAGTTTAAGTGGGGCCCATAACTATGGCTACACCTTC.

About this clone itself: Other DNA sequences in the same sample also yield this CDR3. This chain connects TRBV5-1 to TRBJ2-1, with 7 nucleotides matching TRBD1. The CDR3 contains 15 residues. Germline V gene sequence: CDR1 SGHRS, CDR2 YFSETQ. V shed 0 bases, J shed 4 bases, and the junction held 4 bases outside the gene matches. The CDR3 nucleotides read TGCGCCAGCAGCTTGGAGGGGGCAGGATACAATGAGCAGTTCTTC. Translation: CASSLEGAGYNEQFF.

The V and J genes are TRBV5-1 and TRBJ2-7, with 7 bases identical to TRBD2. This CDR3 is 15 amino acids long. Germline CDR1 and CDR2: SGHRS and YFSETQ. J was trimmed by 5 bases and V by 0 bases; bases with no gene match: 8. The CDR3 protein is CASSLVGGTRNEQYF. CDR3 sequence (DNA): TGCGCCAGCAGCTTGGTCGGGGGGACCCGGAACGAGCAGTACTTC.

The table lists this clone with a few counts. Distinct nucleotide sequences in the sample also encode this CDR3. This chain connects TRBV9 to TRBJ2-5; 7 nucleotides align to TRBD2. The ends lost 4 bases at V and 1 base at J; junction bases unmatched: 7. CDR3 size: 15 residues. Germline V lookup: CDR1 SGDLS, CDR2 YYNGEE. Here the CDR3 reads CASSPWTSPQETQYF. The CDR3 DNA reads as TGTGCCAGCAGCCCCTGGACTAGTCCCCAAGAGACCCAGTACTTC.

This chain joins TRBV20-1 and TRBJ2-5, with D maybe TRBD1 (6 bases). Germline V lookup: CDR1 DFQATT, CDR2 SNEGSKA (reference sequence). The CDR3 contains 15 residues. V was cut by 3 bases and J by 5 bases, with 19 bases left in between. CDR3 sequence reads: CSASLVSDRRETQYF. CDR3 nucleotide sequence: TGCAGTGCTAGTCTTGTCTCAGACAGGCGGGAGACCCAGTACTTC.

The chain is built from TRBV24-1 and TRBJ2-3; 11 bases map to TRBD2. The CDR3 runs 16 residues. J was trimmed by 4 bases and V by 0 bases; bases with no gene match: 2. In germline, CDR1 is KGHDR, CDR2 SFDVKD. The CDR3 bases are TGTGCCACCAGTGATTTGCTTAGCGGGGGGGCAGATACGCAGTATTTT. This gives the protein CATSDLLSGGADTQYF.

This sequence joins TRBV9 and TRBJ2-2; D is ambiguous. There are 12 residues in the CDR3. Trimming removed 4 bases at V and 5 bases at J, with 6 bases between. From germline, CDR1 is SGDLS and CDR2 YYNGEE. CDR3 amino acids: CASSLGTGELFF. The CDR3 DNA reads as TGTGCCAGCAGCCTCGGTACCGGGGAGCTGTTTTTT.

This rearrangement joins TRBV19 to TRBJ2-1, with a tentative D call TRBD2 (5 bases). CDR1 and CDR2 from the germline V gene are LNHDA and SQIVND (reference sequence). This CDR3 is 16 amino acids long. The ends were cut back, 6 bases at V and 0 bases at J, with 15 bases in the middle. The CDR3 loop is CASRRAAVSSYNEQFF. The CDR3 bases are TGTGCCAGTAGGCGGGCAGCGGTGAGCTCCTACAATGAGCAGTTCTTC.

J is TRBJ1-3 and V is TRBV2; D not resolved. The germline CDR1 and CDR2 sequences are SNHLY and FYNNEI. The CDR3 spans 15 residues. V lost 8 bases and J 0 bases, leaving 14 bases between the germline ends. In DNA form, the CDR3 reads TGTGCCAGCTCGCGGAACGGGTTCTCTGGAAACACCATATATTTT. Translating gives CASSRNGFSGNTIYF.